This TCR beta chain was obtained from a study of shared clonotypes between healthy human individuals. In the study overall: The plates for each donor numbered three CD4 naive, three CD4 memory, two CD8 naive and one CD8 memory.

This clone appeared once. Donors had no recently reported acute infections or vaccinations and were HIV-negative. The CDR3 contains 14 residues. Germline CDR1 MDHEN, CDR2 SYDVKM. Trimming took off 3 bases at V and 9 bases at J, with 15 bases between the two ends. Sequencing used immunoSEQ multiplex PCR; TCRdb keeps in-frame clones, though not all of them. The table records 900,000 to 1,200,000 clones, 70% to 80% of them present only once. The sequencing sample was made of memory CD4+ T cells from PBMCs. The subset was: CD45RA-negative fraction. The TCR sequence derives from a man younger than 35 in good health. Some clones in this sample may be carry-over from other donors' samples. The genes are TRBV28 and TRBJ2-1; D may correspond to TRBD1 or TRBD2 (5 bases each). The CDR3 DNA is TGTGCCAGCAGTTTTAGGGATCCAGGGAGTGAGCAGTTCTTC. This codes for CASSFRDPGSEQFF. The complete variable domain, with remaining parts taken from reference TRBV28 and TRBJ2-1, reads DVKVTQSSRYLVKRTGEKVFLECVQDMDHENMFWYRQDPGLGLRLIYFSYDVKMKEKGDIPEGYSVSREKKERFSLILESASTNQTSMYLCASSFRDPGSEQFFGPGTRLTVL.